This T cell receptor beta chain is drawn from a study of control samples from healthy donors and cancer patients. This clone was detected a few times. Produced via immunoSEQ multiplex PCR; TCRdb's table is partial and in-frame only. The sample includes about 94,000 clones, roughly nine tenths of them seen just once. Sequencing input: blood. This receptor was taken from a woman under 30 in good health.

The CDR3 reads CASSQVGVRSSNQPQHF. The CDR3 DNA reads TGCGCCAGCAGCCAAGTGGGGGTGAGGAGCAGTAATCAGCCCCAGCATTTT. V usage is TRBV4-1 and J usage is TRBJ1-5, with D maybe TRBD1 (5 bases). The germline V gene encodes CDR1 MGHRA and CDR2 YSYEKL. CDR3 length: 17 residues. V was shortened by 1 base and J by 4 bases, with 17 bases between the two germline ends.